The rows below give T cell receptor beta chains drawn from one sample of a study of T cells in Graves' hyperthyroidism and ophthalmopathy. One entry per CDR3 protein results from TCRdb running MiXCR on the multiplex PCR reads. The sample has over 500,000 distinct CDR3 sequences, about 14% seen once. Sequencing was carried out using blood. The receptors shown here come from a woman aged 40 to 55 with Graves' hyperthyroidism. Each CDR3 is given with its conserved first and last residue. Clone size is stated in some rows and not others, as once, few, many or a class when expanded.

V	J	size	CDR3
TRBV7-2	TRBJ2-2	NA	CASSSGRVGELFF
TRBV27	TRBJ1-2	many	CASSLGGVYGYTF
TRBV20-1	TRBJ2-7	many	CSARDSGYEQYF
TRBV28	TRBJ2-7	many	CASRILGTGSYEQYF
TRBV12-3/TRBV12-4	TRBJ2-1	many	CASSFLGAGEQFF
TRBV15	TRBJ2-5	NA	CATSRYGETQYF
TRBV7-2	TRBJ2-7	many	CASSLDGAGSYEQYF
TRBV5-1	TRBJ1-1	many	CASSLAVGDRGVTEAFF
TRBV15	TRBJ1-1	few	CATSPNTGGTEAFF
TRBV7-9	TRBJ2-7	many	CASSLDPGRASYEQYF
TRBV12-3/TRBV12-4	TRBJ1-2	many	CASSFDRSYGYTF
TRBV7-3	TRBJ2-6	NA	CASSFLQGTGANVLTF
TRBV5-1	TRBJ2-5	NA	CASSLERQGMETQYF
TRBV20-1	TRBJ1-5	many	CSASGRNQPQHF
TRBV28	TRBJ2-7	few	CASSLGSVSYEQYF
TRBV7-2	TRBJ2-6	many	CASSFRTGITGANVLTF
TRBV7-9	TRBJ2-7	NA	CASRETIQGIPSVQYF
TRBV5-1	TRBJ2-3	many	CASSFDRGRDTDTQYF
TRBV5-1	TRBJ2-1	many	CASSPGSHSYNEQFF
TRBV12-3/TRBV12-4	TRBJ1-2	NA	CASSTGTHYGYTF
TRBV27	TRBJ2-7	NA	CASRLKVRDGSHEQYF
TRBV4-1	TRBJ2-7	NA	CASSQGATGRYEQYF
TRBV18	TRBJ2-3	many	CASSPAGTDTQYF
TRBV12-5	TRBJ2-3	many	CASGFGQGTDTQYF
TRBV2	TRBJ2-3	many	CASLRRNSADTQYF
TRBV18	TRBJ2-5	many	CASSLLRDRGRGETQYF
TRBV28	TRBJ1-6	few	CASRQGRAEYNSPLHF
TRBV7-6	TRBJ2-5	many	CASSLTSPPRETQYF
TRBV28	TRBJ1-6	many	CASSLGGFLFITPIPLHF
TRBV4-1	TRBJ2-2	NA	CASSLRPGLAGTGELFF
TRBV6-1	TRBJ2-7	many	CASRDSIYEQYF
TRBV2	TRBJ2-1	many	CASRKGLVDEQFF
TRBV19	TRBJ2-1	many	CASTHRRGGQVDNEQFF
TRBV14	TRBJ2-3	many	CASSRIGDTQYF
TRBV5-1	TRBJ2-2	many	CASSFSEGNTGELFF
TRBV12-3/TRBV12-4	TRBJ1-3	NA	CASRTISSGNTIYF
TRBV30	TRBJ2-1	NA	CAWSVGGQSRQFF
TRBV9	TRBJ2-1	NA	CASSAEAGSYNEQFF
TRBV14	TRBJ2-7	NA	CASSQDRISYEQYF
TRBV6-1	TRBJ2-7	few	CASLGQTSYEQYF
TRBV3-1	TRBJ2-1	NA	CASSHPIRGRGQFF
TRBV20-1	TRBJ1-2	many	CSASDSGNYGYTF
TRBV19	TRBJ2-5	many	CASSTSSLATQETQYF
TRBV6-1	TRBJ2-1	NA	CASRELPTGTSVYNEQFF
TRBV24-1	TRBJ2-6	NA	CATSDSRAGYGANVLTF
TRBV9	TRBJ2-2	NA	CASSGLAGMNTGELFF
TRBV28	TRBJ2-7	many	CASSLSGSEQYF
TRBV2	TRBJ2-5	many	CASRGVQETQYF
TRBV11-2	TRBJ1-1	NA	CASVPRDRNTVAFF
TRBV5-1	TRBJ2-1	many	CASSLGQGLNEQFF